This entry lists 28 T cell receptor beta chains sequenced from one sample in a study of beta chain features in type 1 diabetes. Isolated RNA was reverse transcribed in full, so expressed TCRB transcripts were sequenced. Repertoires were generated with immunoSEQ multiplex PCR, while TCRdb's copy carries only in-frame clones and drops some. The data show 110,000 to 150,000 clones, about 8.7% seen once. The specimen was central memory CD4+ T cells from blood. Receptor source: a man younger than 35 in good health.

This clone was detected a few times. The chain uses TRBV18 and TRBJ1-2; perhaps TRBD1 as D (6 bases). The CDR3 runs to 13 residues. With 2 bases removed from V and 7 bases from J, the gap between germline ends came to 11 bases. The germline V gene encodes CDR1 KGHSH and CDR2 LQKENI. For the CDR3, the DNA is TGTGCCAGCTCACCATCAGGGGACCGTGGCTACACCTTC. It is translated as CASSPSGDRGYTF.

This clone was seen more than once but under ten times. This sequence joins TRBV7-2 and TRBJ1-5, with D perhaps TRBD1 (5 bases). Deletions cut 3 bases from V and 5 bases from J, with 17 bases between. The CDR3 has 16 residues. CDR1 and CDR2 (germline): SGHTA, FQGNSA. The CDR3 sequence: CASSLSGLVGYQPQHF. CDR3 DNA: TGTGCCAGCAGCTTGTCAGGGCTCGTGGGGTATCAGCCCCAGCATTTT. Drawing the rest from reference TRBV7-2 and TRBJ1-5, the complete variable domain is GAGVSQSPSNKVTEKGKDVELRCDPISGHTALYWYRQSLGQGLEFLIYFQGNSAPDKSGLPSDRFSAERTGGSVSTLTIQRTQQEDSAVYLCASSLSGLVGYQPQHFGDGTRLSIL.

This clone has more than one count but fewer than ten. The chain has TRBV5-1 and TRBJ2-7; TRBD2 agrees at 9 bases. The length of the CDR3 is 17 residues. Per germline, CDR1 SGHRS and CDR2 YFSETQ. V trimming: 4 bases; J trimming: 1 base; junction bases outside the gene matches: 12. CDR3 sequence: CASSTRPIAGESYEQYF. Here the CDR3 DNA reads TGCGCCAGCAGCACAAGGCCTATAGCGGGGGAGTCCTACGAGCAGTACTTC.

This CDR3 reads CASSVTGTVNTGELFF. The DNA for the CDR3 is TGTGCCAGCAGCGTAACCGGGACAGTCAACACCGGGGAGCTGTTTTTT. The chain employs TRBV2 and TRBJ2-2; 7 positions agree with TRBD1. J lost 2 bases, V lost 6 bases, and 9 bases had no gene match. This CDR3 has 16 residues. CDR1 and CDR2 from the germline V gene are SNHLY and FYNNEI.

The V gene is TRBV6-5, the J gene TRBJ2-7; 7 bases match TRBD1. CDR3 length: 15 residues. Germline CDR1 and CDR2: MNHEY and SVGAGI. The V gene end was trimmed by 2 bases and the J gene end by 2 bases; junction bases not matched to a gene: 6. Here the CDR3 reads CASSYPTGSTYEQYF. The CDR3 DNA reads as TGTGCCAGCAGTTACCCGACAGGGAGTACCTACGAGCAGTACTTC.

The J gene is TRBJ2-3, the V gene TRBV7-2; TRBD2 matches 11 bases. Trimming removed 3 bases from V and 9 bases from J; junction bases left unmatched: 5. Per the germline V gene, CDR1 is SGHTA and CDR2 is FQGNSA. The length of the CDR3 is 14 residues. CDR3 amino acids: CASSFSRLAGTQYF. The CDR3 DNA is TGTGCCAGCAGCTTCTCGAGACTAGCGGGGACGCAGTATTTT.

This clone was seen at least ten times. The chain joins TRBV9 to TRBJ1-6; the match to TRBD1 covers 7 bases. This CDR3 is built from 15 residues. The germline V gene encodes CDR1 SGDLS and CDR2 YYNGEE. Trimming removed 3 bases from V and 6 bases from J; junction bases left unmatched: 6. CDR3 nucleotides: TGTGCCAGCAGCGAGGGACAGCGGAGTAATTCACCCCTCCACTTT. This translates into CASSEGQRSNSPLHF.

This chain connects TRBV5-4 to TRBJ2-5; a possible D gene is TRBD1 (6 bases). There are 15 residues in the CDR3. Trimming removed 2 bases from V and 2 bases from J, with 13 bases in between. Germline CDR1 reads SGHNT; CDR2 reads YYREEE (reference sequence). CDR3 in DNA: TGTGCCAGCAGCTTCTCACAGGGTGAGCAAGAGACCCAGTACTTC. This codes for CASSFSQGEQETQYF.

The V call is TRBV6-1, the J call TRBJ1-6; 7 bases map to TRBD1. Germline V gene data show CDR1 as MNHNS and CDR2 as SASEGT. There are 11 residues in the CDR3. After removal of 6 bases from V and 13 bases from J, the junction contained 3 bases not matched to a gene. CDR3 residues: CASSDRDPLHF. In DNA form, the CDR3 reads TGTGCCAGCAGCGACAGGGACCCCCTCCACTTT.

This chain joins TRBV29-1 and TRBJ1-4; TRBD1 aligns across 7 bases. CDR3 length: 13 amino acids. Germline CDR1 SQVTM, CDR2 ANQGSEA. The V and J ends lost 7 bases and 5 bases, in that order; junction bases with no gene match: 7. CDR3 sequence reads: CSAAGQQNEKLFF. The DNA for the CDR3 is TGCAGCGCCGCGGGACAGCAGAATGAAAAACTGTTTTTT.

The chain has TRBV5-1 and TRBJ2-7; 8 bases are shared with TRBD1. Germline lookup yields CDR1 SGHRS and CDR2 YFSETQ. There are 14 residues in the CDR3. The V gene end was trimmed by 2 bases and the J gene end by 5 bases; junction bases not matched to a gene: 6. The CDR3 DNA follows: TGCGCCAGCAGCTTATACTCAGGGGGCGACGAGCAGTACTTC. Amino acid sequence: CASSLYSGGDEQYF.

V and J are TRBV7-2 and TRBJ2-2; maybe TRBD1 (5 bases). CDR1 is SGHTA, CDR2 FQGNSA, per germline. Between the trimmed V and J ends, which lost 5 bases and 7 bases, there was a span of 11 bases. CDR3 length: 13 amino acids. The CDR3 reads CASSQDSFGELFF. The DNA for the CDR3 is TGTGCCAGCAGCCAAGACAGCTTCGGGGAGCTGTTTTTT. Based on the CDR3 plus reference TRBV7-2 and TRBJ2-2, the full variable domain is GAGVSQSPSNKVTEKGKDVELRCDPISGHTALYWYRQSLGQGLEFLIYFQGNSAPDKSGLPSDRFSAERTGGSVSTLTIQRTQQEDSAVYLCASSQDSFGELFFGEGSRLTVL.

This clone was recorded a few times. This chain links TRBV27 with TRBJ1-1; D is unresolved. V was trimmed by 4 bases and J by 3 bases, leaving 9 bases between them. This CDR3 has 13 residues. Germline V gene sequence: CDR1 MNHEY, CDR2 SMNVEV (reference sequence). The CDR3 here is CASSSLSDTEAFF. CDR3 coding DNA: TGTGCCAGCAGTTCCCTTTCCGACACTGAAGCTTTCTTT.

This clone was detected only a few times. The chain's CDR3 is CASPPGGRRETQYF. DNA for the CDR3: TGTGCCAGCCCCCCGGGGGGGCGTCGAGAGACCCAGTACTTC. The rearrangement uses TRBV6-5 and TRBJ2-5; 8 bases agree with TRBD2. V shed 8 bases and J 4 bases; nucleotides not matched to a gene: 9. The germline V gene has CDR1 MNHEY and CDR2 SVGAGI. The CDR3 sequence is 14 residues long.

The chain joins TRBV27 to TRBJ1-5, with TRBD1 as a possible D gene (5 bases). The V end lost 3 bases, the J end lost 6 bases, and 6 bases lay between the germline ends. Germline-derived CDR1 and CDR2 are MNHEY and SMNVEV (reference sequence). The CDR3 contains 12 residues. This CDR3 is CASSFGGQPQHF. The CDR3 nucleotides read TGTGCCAGCAGTTTCGGGGGTCAGCCCCAGCATTTT.

The V gene is TRBV7-6, the J gene TRBJ2-3; the D gene is possibly TRBD1 (5 bases). The germline V and J ends were trimmed by 1 base and 2 bases, with 16 bases remaining between them. The CDR3 has 17 amino acids. CDR1 and CDR2 (germline): SGHVS, FNYEAQ. The CDR3 region is CASSLVGDSSATDTQYF. The DNA of the CDR3 is TGTGCCAGCAGCTTAGTGGGCGACAGTTCGGCCACAGATACGCAGTATTTT.

This clone was seen more than once but under ten times. The rearrangement links TRBV6-5 to TRBJ2-5, with 7 bases that match TRBD1. The trim removed 6 bases at V and 5 bases at J, leaving 12 bases unmatched. From germline, CDR1 is MNHEY and CDR2 SVGAGI. CDR3 length equals 15 residues. CDR3 DNA: TGTGCCAGCAGGATAAGGGACAGTCCGGGCGAGACCCAGTACTTC. This translates into CASRIRDSPGETQYF.

The rearrangement uses TRBV7-2 and TRBJ2-2; D is perhaps TRBD2 (7 bases). Between the trimmed V and J ends, which lost 3 bases and 4 bases, there was a span of 12 bases. This CDR3 contains 15 residues. Germline V CDR1 and CDR2: SGHTA, FQGNSA. The CDR3 nucleotides are TGTGCCAGCAGCTTCGATGCGGGGGCCACCGGGGAGCTGTTTTTT. Protein product: CASSFDAGATGELFF.

This clone was recorded a few times. The chain carries TRBV19 and TRBJ2-2; 7 bases map to TRBD2. The CDR3 sequence is 15 residues long. Germline loops: CDR1 LNHDA, CDR2 SQIVND (reference sequence). V lost 7 bases and J lost 5; bases outside the gene matches: 10. CDR3 nucleotide sequence: TGTGCCAGTACGATCGGGCCGGGGGGAACCGGGGAGCTGTTTTTT. The encoded protein is CASTIGPGGTGELFF.

There are many counts of this clone. The chain has TRBV30 and TRBJ1-4; D might be TRBD1 (5 bases). The germline V and J ends were trimmed by 1 base and 8 bases, with 11 bases remaining between them. Germline values: CDR1 GTSNPN, CDR2 SVGIG (reference sequence). The CDR3 has 13 amino acids. CDR3 coding DNA: TGTGCCTGGAGTGCTGGACATGGGGAAAAACTGTTTTTT. This encodes CAWSAGHGEKLFF.

On this clone: Other nucleotide sequences in the sample specify the same CDR3. The rearrangement joins TRBV4-3 to TRBJ1-2; unclear D gene. This CDR3 is 14 amino acids long. Per germline, CDR1 LGHNA and CDR2 YSLEER. V was clipped by 0 bases and J by 1 base, with 6 bases between them. CDR3 nucleotides: TGCGCCAGCAGCCAAGATAGACATAACTATGGCTACACCTTC. Its translation: CASSQDRHNYGYTF.

This clone has a handful of counts. The chain combines TRBV7-9 with TRBJ1-1; the match to TRBD1 covers 7 bases. With 1 base clipped from V and 4 bases from J, the junction kept 6 bases outside the gene matches. The V gene's germline CDR1 is SEHNR and CDR2 FQNEAQ (reference sequence). The CDR3 covers 15 residues. The CDR3 loop is CASSLEPDRATEAFF. The CDR3, as DNA: TGTGCCAGCAGCTTAGAACCCGACAGGGCCACTGAAGCTTTCTTT.

This clone has at least ten counts. Other DNA sequences in the same sample also yield this CDR3. The V call is TRBV18, the J call TRBJ2-5, with D perhaps TRBD1 (5 bases). Per the germline V gene, CDR1 is KGHSH and CDR2 is LQKENI. The V end lost 0 bases, the J end lost 5 bases, and 10 bases lay between the germline ends. CDR3 length: 14 amino acids. The CDR3 nucleotides are TGTGCCAGCTCACCACCGTCAGGGTTGGAGACCCAGTACTTC. Protein product: CASSPPSGLETQYF.

This clone was seen many times. Additional DNA sequences in this sample encode the identical CDR3. The chain joins TRBV18 to TRBJ2-6; TRBD1 agrees at 8 bases. The length of the CDR3 is 16 residues. J gave up 2 bases and V 3 bases, and 3 bases lay outside the gene matches. Germline CDR1 KGHSH, CDR2 LQKENI. The CDR3 sequence is CASSPNRGTGANVLTF. CDR3 bases: TGTGCCAGCTCACCGAACAGGGGGACTGGGGCCAACGTCCTGACTTTC.

This clone turned up a few times. The rearrangement joins TRBV27 to TRBJ1-5, with 7 positions matching TRBD1. V lost 5 bases, J lost 3 bases, and 13 bases stayed unmatched. Germline V gene sequence: CDR1 MNHEY, CDR2 SMNVEV (reference sequence). This CDR3 has 17 amino acids. The CDR3 spells CASSPFADRQNNQPQHF. DNA for the CDR3: TGTGCCAGCAGTCCTTTCGCGGACAGGCAAAACAATCAGCCCCAGCATTTT.

The gene calls are TRBV6-5 and TRBJ1-2; D uncertain. CDR1 and CDR2 (germline): MNHEY, SVGAGI. Trimming cost V 2 bases and J 8 bases, with 12 bases left between them. The CDR3 has 13 residues. In DNA form, the CDR3 reads TGTGCCAGCAGTTACGGGCAGGAATACGGCTACACCTTC. Translation gives CASSYGQEYGYTF.

The V gene is TRBV7-9, the J gene TRBJ2-5, with a possible D match to TRBD2 (5 bases). The CDR3 totals 14 residues. Deletions cut 7 bases from V and 4 bases from J, with 16 bases between. Germline V gene data show CDR1 as SEHNR and CDR2 as FQNEAQ (reference sequence). CDR3 in DNA: TGTGCCAGCAAAGAAGGGCATGCGGGAGAGACCCAGTACTTC. Translated, it gives CASKEGHAGETQYF.

The chain employs TRBV13 and TRBJ1-6; D gene ambiguous. The germline gives CDR1 PRHDT, CDR2 FYEKMQ (reference sequence). V lost 5 bases and J lost 9, with 8 bases in between. CDR3 length: 12 residues. The CDR3 region is CASSQGSSPLHF. The CDR3 region has the DNA TGTGCCAGCAGCCAAGGGAGTTCACCCCTCCACTTT.